These 18 T cell receptor beta chains came from one sample sequenced in a study of OX40 agonist ivuxolimab in advanced cancers. Sequencing was performed with immunoSEQ multiplex PCR; in TCRdb, only in-frame clones are kept and a portion is missing. The table includes 45,000 to 55,000 clones, 85% to 95% detected once. The starting material was CD4+ or CD8+ T cells sorted from blood, obtained in a trial of the OX40 agonist ivuxolimab. These receptors all come from an adult with an advanced solid tumor such as melanoma, head and neck, liver or kidney cancer.

The genes are TRBV28 and TRBJ2-7; 7 bases map to TRBD1. Germline V gene lookup returns CDR1 MDHEN and CDR2 SYDVKM. The CDR3 spans 16 residues. Unmatched junction bases numbered 16, after V lost 4 bases and J lost 7 bases. CDR3 DNA sequence: TGTGCCAGCAGTTCCTTGACAGGGTTCGAGTCTAGTGAGCAGTACTTC. Translation: CASSSLTGFESSEQYF.

The chain is built from TRBV5-8 and TRBJ2-7, with 8 positions matching TRBD2. The CDR3 consists of 12 residues. The junction had 4 bases not matched to a gene; V was cut back by 4 bases and J by 7 bases. Germline CDR1 SGHTS, CDR2 YDEGEE. CDR3 amino acids: CASSVAGQEQYF. DNA for the CDR3: TGTGCCAGCAGCGTAGCGGGACAAGAGCAGTACTTC.

The V and J genes are TRBV10-3 and TRBJ1-2; D is ambiguous. Trimming took off 0 bases at V and 8 bases at J, with 10 bases between the two ends. Germline CDR1 is ENHRY and CDR2 is SYGVKD. CDR3 length: 13 amino acids. CDR3 region: CAISESGYGGYTF. The CDR3 nucleotides are TGTGCCATCAGTGAGTCTGGGTATGGAGGCTACACCTTC.

This rearrangement joins TRBV6-1 to TRBJ2-1; 10 positions agree with TRBD2. CDR1 and CDR2 from the germline V gene are MNHNS and SASEGT. The CDR3 is 15 residues long. The V gene end was trimmed by 4 bases and the J gene end by 9 bases; junction bases not matched to a gene: 9. CDR3 bases: TGTGCCAGCAGTGTCATGGCTAGCGGGAGCGGTGAGCAGTTCTTC. It translates to CASSVMASGSGEQFF.

The chain recombines TRBV5-1 with TRBJ2-3; 8 bases align to TRBD2. The CDR3 runs to 18 residues. Germline lookup yields CDR1 SGHRS and CDR2 YFSETQ. Trimming took 0 bases from V and 3 from J; bases not matched to a gene: 12. This CDR3 is CASSLVAGGHPGTDTQYF. In DNA, the CDR3 is TGCGCCAGCAGCTTGGTTGCGGGAGGTCATCCCGGGACAGATACGCAGTATTTT.

V gene TRBV2 combines with J gene TRBJ2-3; perhaps D is TRBD1 or TRBD2 (5 bases each). Germline-derived CDR1 and CDR2 are SNHLY and FYNNEI. CDR3 length equals 16 residues. Trimming cost V 6 bases and J 2 bases, with 18 bases left between them. The CDR3 protein is CASSAFGAGATDTQYF. CDR3 coding DNA: TGTGCCAGCAGCGCCTTCGGGGCCGGAGCCACAGATACGCAGTATTTT. Filled out from reference TRBV2 and TRBJ2-3, the complete variable domain reads EPEVTQTPSHQVTQMGQEVILRCVPISNHLYFYWYRQILGQKVEFLVSFYNNEISEKSEIFDDQFSVERPDGSNFTLKIRSTKLEDSAMYFCASSAFGAGATDTQYFGPGTRLTVL.

The chain employs TRBV25-1 and TRBJ1-5, with D possibly TRBD1 on 5 matching bases. Germline V gives CDR1 MGHDK, CDR2 SYGVNS. Trimming left V 4 bases short and J 4 bases short, with 11 bases between. The CDR3 has 14 residues. In DNA, the CDR3 is TGTGCCAGCAGTGTATCAGGGACTAATCAGCCCCAGCATTTT. Residues: CASSVSGTNQPQHF.

The sample holds one count of this clone. This sequence joins TRBV30 and TRBJ1-2, with D possibly being TRBD1 (5 bases). Trimming removed 5 bases from V and 3 bases from J, with 10 bases in between. This CDR3 region has 12 residues. Germline-derived CDR1 and CDR2 are GTSNPN and SVGIG (reference sequence). Here the CDR3 reads CAWQGADYGYTF. Written as DNA, the CDR3 is TGTGCCTGGCAAGGGGCGGACTATGGCTACACCTTC.

The CDR3 region has the DNA TGTGCCATCAGGAGAACCTTGGGGAGGGATGATACGCAGTATTTT. It encodes CAIRRTLGRDDTQYF. V is TRBV10-3 and J is TRBJ2-3; the match to TRBD2 covers 7 bases. V was clipped by 6 bases and J by 6 bases; unmatched bases: 12. The CDR3 spans 15 residues. Germline assignment: CDR1 ENHRY and CDR2 SYGVKD.

V gene TRBV28 combines with J gene TRBJ2-3; 7 bases line up with TRBD2. Germline values: CDR1 MDHEN, CDR2 SYDVKM. The ends lost 1 base at V and 4 bases at J; junction bases unmatched: 5. This CDR3 contains 15 residues. CDR3 region: CASSLFPGGPDTQYF. Here the CDR3 DNA reads TGTGCCAGCAGTTTATTTCCGGGAGGCCCAGATACGCAGTATTTT. The whole variable domain, filled in from reference TRBV28 and TRBJ2-3, reads DVKVTQSSRYLVKRTGEKVFLECVQDMDHENMFWYRQDPGLGLRLIYFSYDVKMKEKGDIPEGYSVSREKKERFSLILESASTNQTSMYLCASSLFPGGPDTQYFGPGTRLTVL.

The rearrangement joins TRBV7-9 to TRBJ2-3; no clear D gene. The CDR3 is 16 amino acids. The germline V gene encodes CDR1 SEHNR and CDR2 FQNEAQ (reference sequence). Trimming left V 7 bases short and J 0 bases short, with 17 bases between. The DNA of the CDR3 is TGTGCCAGCAACGGACCCGGTGGACCTAGCACAGATACGCAGTATTTT. This translates into CASNGPGGPSTDTQYF.

The rearrangement links TRBV5-4 to TRBJ1-1; 7 bases map to TRBD1. The germline V gene encodes CDR1 SGHNT and CDR2 YYREEE (reference sequence). CDR3 size: 14 residues. J gave up 1 base and V 2 bases, and 2 bases lay outside the gene matches. The CDR3 here is CASSFGTENTEAFF. For the CDR3, the DNA is TGTGCCAGCAGCTTCGGGACAGAGAACACTGAAGCTTTCTTT.

The chain links TRBV27 to TRBJ2-1; 8 nucleotides agree with TRBD2. CDR3 length: 19 amino acids. V was pared by 6 bases and J by 4 bases, with 20 bases of the junction left unmatched. Germline CDR1 reads MNHEY; CDR2 reads SMNVEV (reference sequence). The CDR3 sequence: CASRIGYKGAGEKYNEQFF. Here the CDR3 DNA reads TGTGCCAGCAGAATCGGATACAAGGGAGCGGGAGAGAAATACAATGAGCAGTTCTTC.

This rearrangement joins TRBV7-9 to TRBJ1-3; D not certain. The CDR3 covers 16 residues. Looked up from germline, CDR1 is SEHNR and CDR2 is FQNEAQ (reference sequence). Trimming took 0 bases from V and 2 from J, leaving 11 bases between them. CDR3 nucleotide sequence: TGTGCCAGCAGCTTAGCGGCGCGACGACCTGGAAACACCATATATTTT. Protein: CASSLAARRPGNTIYF. The full variable domain, its missing parts supplied by reference TRBV7-9 and TRBJ1-3, is DTGVSQNPRHKITKRGQNVTFRCDPISEHNRLYWYRQTLGQGPEFLTYFQNEAQLEKSRLLSDRFSAERPKGSFSTLEIQRTEQGDSAMYLCASSLAARRPGNTIYFGEGSWLTVV.

This chain joins TRBV30 and TRBJ2-7; D is unclear. Trimming removed 0 bases at V and 2 bases at J, with 8 bases between. CDR1 GTSNPN and CDR2 SVGIG come from the germline V gene (reference sequence). CDR3 length: 13 amino acids. The chain's CDR3 is CAWSVGRTYEQYF. The CDR3 DNA reads as TGTGCCTGGAGTGTCGGTAGAACCTACGAGCAGTACTTC.

V gene TRBV7-9 combines with J gene TRBJ2-7; D is undetermined. V lost 5 bases to trimming and J lost 3 bases, with 20 bases between them. The germline V gene has CDR1 SEHNR and CDR2 FQNEAQ (reference sequence). The CDR3 loop spans 16 amino acids. The CDR3 sequence: CASSPINYGTNYEQYF. CDR3 nucleotides: TGTGCCAGCAGCCCTATCAACTACGGTACCAACTACGAGCAGTACTTC. The entire variable domain, with the rest obtained from reference TRBV7-9 and TRBJ2-7, is as follows: DTGVSQNPRHKITKRGQNVTFRCDPISEHNRLYWYRQTLGQGPEFLTYFQNEAQLEKSRLLSDRFSAERPKGSFSTLEIQRTEQGDSAMYLCASSPINYGTNYEQYFGPGTRLTVT.

The genes are TRBV6-5 and TRBJ2-7, with D possibly matching TRBD2 (6 bases). Germline loops: CDR1 MNHEY, CDR2 SVGAGI. The CDR3 contains 15 residues. Trimming shortened V by 0 bases and J by 0 bases, and 9 bases separated the two germline ends. As DNA, the CDR3 is TGTGCCAGCAGTTACTCCTGGGACTTCTCCTACGAGCAGTACTTC. As protein: CASSYSWDFSYEQYF.

The chain employs TRBV11-2 and TRBJ2-7; D not resolved. Germline lookup yields CDR1 SGHAT and CDR2 FQNNGV. With 2 bases removed from V and 5 bases from J, the gap between germline ends came to 4 bases. This CDR3 comprises 11 residues. The CDR3 sequence: CASSLFDEQYF. The CDR3 DNA reads as TGTGCCAGCAGCTTATTCGACGAGCAGTACTTC. Looking up the rest from reference TRBV11-2 and TRBJ2-7 gives the full variable domain: EAGVAQSPRYKIIEKRQSVAFWCNPISGHATLYWYQQILGQGPKLLIQFQNNGVVDDSQLPKDRFSAERLKGVDSTLKIQPAKLEDSAVYLCASSLFDEQYFGPGTRLTVT.